What follows are 24 T cell receptor beta chains derived from one specimen sequenced in a study of identical twins. TCRdb re-called the 5' RACE reads through MiXCR, storing one row per CDR3 protein. Seen here are about 150,000 distinct CDR3 sequences, approximately 4% observed once, and the top ten hold 8.1%. The specimen sequenced was memory T cells sorted from blood. The receptors shown here come from a young man in good health.

This clonotype was recorded many times. The chain recombines TRBV18 with TRBJ2-1, with TRBD2 matching 8 bases. The germline V gene has CDR1 KGHSH and CDR2 LQKENI. The trim removed 0 bases at V and 15 bases at J, leaving 4 bases unmatched. The CDR3 contains 12 residues. The DNA of the CDR3 is TGTGCCAGCTCACCACCGACTAGCGTAGGGTTCTTC. The encoded protein is CASSPPTSVGFF. The full variable domain, in which reference TRBV18 and TRBJ2-1 provide the parts outside the CDR3, is NAGVMQNPRHLVRRRGQEARLRCSPMKGHSHVYWYRQLPEEGLKFMVYLQKENIIDESGMPKERFSAEFPKEGPSILRIQQVVRGDSAAYFCASSPPTSVGFFGPGTRLTVL.

This clonotype has at least ten counts. The V gene is TRBV20-1, the J gene TRBJ2-3, with D perhaps matching TRBD1 (5 bases). The CDR3 is 16 residues long. V lost 3 bases and J 1 base, leaving 17 bases between the germline ends. Per germline, CDR1 DFQATT and CDR2 SNEGSKA (reference sequence). CDR3 DNA sequence: TGCAGTGCTAGTGGGGCAGGACGAGTGGGCACAGATACGCAGTATTTT. This sequence encodes CSASGAGRVGTDTQYF.

This clonotype was seen a few times. The chain's CDR3 is CASIEGAGGGNTIYF. CDR3 nucleotides: TGTGCCAGCATCGAAGGGGCAGGGGGAGGAAACACCATATATTTT. V gene TRBV7-2 combines with J gene TRBJ1-3, with TRBD1 matching 7 bases. Germline V gene sequence: CDR1 SGHTA, CDR2 FQGNSA. V dropped 7 bases and J dropped 4; count of bases not matched to a gene: 10. The CDR3 contains 15 residues. The complete variable domain, with remaining parts taken from reference TRBV7-2 and TRBJ1-3, reads GAGVSQSPSNKVTEKGKDVELRCDPISGHTALYWYRQSLGQGLEFLIYFQGNSAPDKSGLPSDRFSAERTGGSVSTLTIQRTQQEDSAVYLCASIEGAGGGNTIYFGEGSWLTVV.

Many counts were recorded for this clonotype. This chain links TRBV5-5 with TRBJ1-1, with D perhaps TRBD1 (5 bases). Trimming left V 4 bases short and J 4 bases short, with 14 bases between. From germline, CDR1 is SGHKS and CDR2 YYEKEE (reference sequence). The CDR3 totals 14 residues. CDR3 in amino acids: CASSITGRPTEAFF. In DNA, the CDR3 is TGTGCCAGCAGCATAACGGGACGCCCCACTGAAGCTTTCTTT.

This clonotype showed up many times. The CDR3 coding sequence is TGCGCCAGCAGCTCTTTGACTAGCGGGAGTGCCGGGGAGCTGTTTTTT. This gives the protein CASSSLTSGSAGELFF. The V gene is TRBV5-1, the J gene TRBJ2-2; TRBD2 aligns across 12 bases. The trim removed 3 bases at V and 6 bases at J, leaving 6 bases unmatched. Germline V gives CDR1 SGHRS, CDR2 YFSETQ. The CDR3 is 16 amino acids.

This clonotype was counted many times. The chain has TRBV7-2 and TRBJ1-5; D unclear. The V end lost 5 bases, the J end lost 0 bases, and 11 bases lay between the germline ends. The germline V gene encodes CDR1 SGHTA and CDR2 FQGNSA. The CDR3 runs 15 residues. The CDR3 nucleotides read TGTGCCAGCAGCCCCTATAAGAGTAGCAATCAGCCCCAGCATTTT. Protein sequence: CASSPYKSSNQPQHF.

This clonotype appeared many times. V gene TRBV2 combines with J gene TRBJ2-2; tentatively, D is TRBD2 (6 bases). The germline V gene encodes CDR1 SNHLY and CDR2 FYNNEI. The CDR3 loop spans 14 amino acids. Trimming shortened V by 3 bases and J by 7 bases, and 12 bases separated the two germline ends. The CDR3 region is CASSEEAGRGELFF. The CDR3 DNA is TGTGCCAGCAGTGAGGAGGCGGGGCGCGGGGAGCTGTTTTTT.

This clonotype was recorded many times. The CDR3 sequence: CASSLSGQGTQPQHF. CDR3 nucleotide sequence: TGTGCCAGCAGCTTGTCAGGGCAGGGCACTCAGCCCCAGCATTTT. The chain combines TRBV5-6 with TRBJ1-5, with TRBD1 as a possible D gene (5 bases). V was trimmed by 1 base and J by 6 bases, leaving 14 bases between them. The CDR3 loop spans 15 amino acids. Germline loops: CDR1 SGHDT, CDR2 YYEEEE.

Worth noting for this clonotype: A much larger clone is a single base away; this may be a read error. V and J are TRBV7-9 and TRBJ2-1, with unresolved D. V gave up 5 bases and J gave up 3 bases, with 14 bases separating them. Germline lookup yields CDR1 SEHNR and CDR2 FQNEAQ (reference sequence). This CDR3 is built from 15 residues. The CDR3: CASSLGQSCYNEQFF. In DNA form, the CDR3 reads TGTGCCAGCAGCCTAGGGCAAAGCTGCTACAATGAGCAGTTCTTC.

This clonotype was recorded many times. The V gene is TRBV4-1, the J gene TRBJ1-2, with 11 bases lining up with TRBD1. Germline V gene lookup returns CDR1 MGHRA and CDR2 YSYEKL. V shed 7 bases and J 4 bases; nucleotides not matched to a gene: 17. The CDR3 sequence is 18 residues long. The CDR3: CASTQAGTGGKMGYGYTF. The CDR3 coding sequence is TGCGCCAGCACGCAGGCCGGGACAGGGGGTAAAATGGGCTATGGCTACACCTTC.

The sample holds many counts of this clonotype. The gene calls are TRBV7-9 and TRBJ2-3; D is possibly TRBD1 (5 bases). This CDR3 region has 12 residues. CDR1 and CDR2 from the germline V gene are SEHNR and FQNEAQ (reference sequence). Trimming removed 5 bases from V and 5 bases from J, with 8 bases in between. The CDR3 sequence is CASSPRGDTQYF. In DNA form, the CDR3 reads TGTGCCAGCAGCCCAAGGGGAGATACGCAGTATTTT.

This clonotype has at least ten counts. The V gene is TRBV29-1, the J gene TRBJ2-4; D may be TRBD1 (6 bases). The length of the CDR3 is 11 residues. In germline, CDR1 is SQVTM, CDR2 ANQGSEA. The V gene lost 2 bases and the J gene lost 8 bases, with 7 bases spanning the gap. Here the CDR3 reads CSVEYRDIQYF. CDR3 bases: TGCAGCGTTGAATACAGGGACATTCAGTACTTC.

This clonotype has a count of ten or more. V usage is TRBV5-1 and J usage is TRBJ1-6; 7 bases are a match to TRBD1. The ends lost 0 bases at V and 4 bases at J; junction bases unmatched: 1. Germline assignment: CDR1 SGHRS and CDR2 YFSETQ. This CDR3 has 15 amino acids. The CDR3 loop is CASSLEGAYNSPLHF. DNA for the CDR3: TGCGCCAGCAGCTTGGAGGGGGCATATAATTCACCCCTCCACTTT.

The table lists this clonotype with many counts. The rearrangement uses TRBV5-1 and TRBJ1-2; D is uncertain. Trimming left V 0 bases short and J 5 bases short, with 11 bases between. CDR1 is SGHRS, CDR2 YFSETQ, per germline. This CDR3 has 14 residues. In DNA form, the CDR3 reads TGCGCCAGCAGCTTGGAGGGCCGGCCTTATGGCTACACCTTC. Its translation: CASSLEGRPYGYTF.

This clonotype has at least ten counts. The V and J genes are TRBV7-2 and TRBJ1-5; no clear D gene. The CDR3 has 13 amino acids. V lost 1 base, J lost 7 bases, and 8 bases lay in between. CDR1 is SGHTA, CDR2 FQGNSA, per germline. The chain's CDR3 is CASSLGFGQPQHF. The CDR3, as DNA: TGTGCCAGCAGCTTAGGGTTCGGGCAGCCCCAGCATTTT.

Comment on this clonotype: It may be a read error: a sequence one base away is much more abundant. The chain couples TRBV20-1 to TRBJ2-5; TRBD2 matches 8 bases. CDR3 length: 15 residues. CDR1 and CDR2 (germline): DFQATT, SNEGSKA (reference sequence). J lost 7 bases, V lost 5 bases, and 15 bases had no gene match. The DNA for the CDR3 is TGCAGTGCTTCGGGACTAGTGGGAGGGCCCTGGACCCAGTACTTC. Its translation is CSASGLVGGPWTQYF.

In its sample, this clonotype was seen many times. The rearrangement links TRBV24-1 to TRBJ2-1; no reliable D call. The CDR3 consists of 11 residues. With 3 bases removed from V and 7 bases from J, the gap between germline ends came to 3 bases. Germline V gene lookup returns CDR1 KGHDR and CDR2 SFDVKD. DNA for the CDR3: TGTGCCACCAGTGATCGTAATGAGCAGTTCTTC. This codes for CATSDRNEQFF.

This clonotype was observed at least ten times. This chain links TRBV5-1 with TRBJ1-3, with D unclear. V was cut by 0 bases and J by 0 bases, with 7 bases left in between. The CDR3 consists of 15 residues. CDR1 and CDR2 from the germline V gene are SGHRS and YFSETQ. CDR3 coding DNA: TGCGCCAGCAGCTTGGACGCGAGCTCTGGAAACACCATATATTTT. This sequence encodes CASSLDASSGNTIYF.

This clonotype was observed many times. The J gene is TRBJ2-2, the V gene TRBV3-1; unclear D gene. With 6 bases removed from V and 4 bases from J, the gap between germline ends came to 12 bases. Looked up from germline, CDR1 is LGHDT and CDR2 is YNNKEL (reference sequence). This CDR3 is 14 amino acids long. The CDR3 region is CASRFSRGTGELFF. CDR3 coding DNA: TGTGCCAGCAGATTTTCTCGCGGCACCGGGGAGCTGTTTTTT.

This clonotype was found many times. CDR3 DNA sequence: TGTGCCAGCAGTTACGGGGCGGGAGTTTCAGATACGCAGTATTTT. Protein: CASSYGAGVSDTQYF. V usage is TRBV6-2 or TRBV6-3 and J usage is TRBJ2-3, with TRBD2 matching 7 bases. V gave up 2 bases and J gave up 4 bases; unmatched junction bases: 6. The CDR3 length is 15 residues. The germline V gene encodes CDR1 MNHEY and CDR2 SVGEGT.

This clonotype has a count of ten or more. The rearrangement uses TRBV18 and TRBJ2-3, with TRBD1 matching 8 bases. Per the germline V gene, CDR1 is KGHSH and CDR2 is LQKENI. This CDR3 region has 18 residues. V trimming: 1 base; J trimming: 3 bases; junction bases outside the gene matches: 12. This CDR3 reads CASSPLRTGMSTTDTQYF. DNA for the CDR3: TGTGCCAGCTCACCACTAAGGACAGGGATGTCGACAACAGATACGCAGTATTTT.

The sample holds many counts of this clonotype. The rearrangement joins TRBV12-3 or TRBV12-4 to TRBJ2-1, with 9 bases matching TRBD2. There are 15 residues in the CDR3. V was pared by 4 bases and J by 8 bases, with 9 bases of the junction left unmatched. The CDR3 protein is CASSSPGLALDEQFF. Written as DNA, the CDR3 is TGTGCCAGCAGTTCACCGGGACTAGCCCTCGATGAGCAGTTCTTC.

This clonotype was seen ten or more times. The chain links TRBV2 to TRBJ2-1; TRBD1 is a possible D gene (6 bases). The CDR3 runs to 15 residues. Germline V gene data show CDR1 as SNHLY and CDR2 as FYNNEI. V lost 10 bases and J 3 bases, leaving 19 bases between the germline ends. CDR3 residues: CATPGKGTLYNEQFF. CDR3 coding DNA: TGTGCCACCCCCGGGAAAGGGACACTCTACAATGAGCAGTTCTTC.

The sample holds many counts of this clonotype. The genes are TRBV10-2 and TRBJ2-1; TRBD1 matches 10 bases. This CDR3 is built from 15 residues. V shed 6 bases and J 3 bases; nucleotides not matched to a gene: 5. Germline CDR1 is WSHSY and CDR2 is SAAADI. The CDR3 reads CASRTGGGNYNEQFF. CDR3 DNA: TGCGCCAGCAGGACAGGGGGCGGGAACTACAATGAGCAGTTCTTC.